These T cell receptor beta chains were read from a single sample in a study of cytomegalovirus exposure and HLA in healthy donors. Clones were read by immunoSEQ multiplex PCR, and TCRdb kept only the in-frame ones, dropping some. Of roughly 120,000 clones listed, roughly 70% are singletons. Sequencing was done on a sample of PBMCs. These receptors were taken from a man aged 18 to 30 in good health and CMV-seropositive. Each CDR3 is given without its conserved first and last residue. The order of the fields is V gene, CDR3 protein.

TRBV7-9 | ASSGAAPINEQF
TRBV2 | ASSETSGGHQF
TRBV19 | ASRAQGDTEAF
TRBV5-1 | ASSLPGVEQY
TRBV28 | ASSLDQQGANGF
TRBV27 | ASSLVAGDGYT
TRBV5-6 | ASSSNSPLH
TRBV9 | ASSPRDSQDLYNEQF
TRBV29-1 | SVEPPGTGNTGELF
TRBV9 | ASSLQGAGANVLT
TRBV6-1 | ASSPTGLVGYT
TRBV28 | ASSLGLGGATDTQY
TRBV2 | ASREDRPNEQF
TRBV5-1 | ASSFAGDSPLH
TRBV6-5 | ASSQRQGRHQPQH
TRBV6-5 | ASSPREGGAEKLF
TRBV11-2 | ASSLDRLYYEQY
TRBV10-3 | AISEAANTEAF
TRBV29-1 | SVGETGETQY
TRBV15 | ATSSEEVFSPANTGELF
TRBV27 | ASSLAGYGYT
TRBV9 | ASSVDGDIYYNEQF
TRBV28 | ASKWTAPGAEQF
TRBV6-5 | ARLTGTNYGYT
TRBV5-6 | ASSLRTGDRGPNEQF
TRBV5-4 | ASSSKRGSTDTQY
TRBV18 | ASSQQGTEAF
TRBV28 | ASTFLRGASNTEAF
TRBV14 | ASSFAGGRPIQY
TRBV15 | ATSRDRVRADTQY
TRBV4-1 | ASSQSRSPRVLGEKLF
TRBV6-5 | ASSYTGEANYGYT
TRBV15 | ATSSDLQGNTEAF
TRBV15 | ATRKSGKETQY
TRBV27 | ASSSNTQGAGANVLT
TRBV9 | ASSLGTGVGNQPQH
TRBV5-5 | ASSSTPDSGGEQY
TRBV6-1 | ASMKSGIDTQY
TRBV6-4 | ASSVHSPETQY
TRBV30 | ARSEGSPARSQY
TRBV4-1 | ASSQALESRNEQF
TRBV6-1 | ASQEIQGSYNEQF
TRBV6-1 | ASTFLTGYT
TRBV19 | ASSWADGTDTQY
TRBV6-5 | ASSRTGTSNQPQH